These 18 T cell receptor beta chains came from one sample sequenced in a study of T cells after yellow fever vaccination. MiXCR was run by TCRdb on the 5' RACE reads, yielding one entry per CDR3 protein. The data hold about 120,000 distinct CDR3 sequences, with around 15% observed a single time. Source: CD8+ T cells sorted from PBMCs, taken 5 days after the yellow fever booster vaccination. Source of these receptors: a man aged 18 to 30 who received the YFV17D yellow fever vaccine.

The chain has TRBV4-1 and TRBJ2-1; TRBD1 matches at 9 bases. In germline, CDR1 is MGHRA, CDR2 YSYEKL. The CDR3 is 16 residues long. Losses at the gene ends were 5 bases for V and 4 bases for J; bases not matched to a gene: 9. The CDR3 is CASSVRNRGLYNEQFF. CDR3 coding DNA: TGCGCCAGCAGCGTTAGGAACAGGGGGCTATACAATGAGCAGTTCTTC.

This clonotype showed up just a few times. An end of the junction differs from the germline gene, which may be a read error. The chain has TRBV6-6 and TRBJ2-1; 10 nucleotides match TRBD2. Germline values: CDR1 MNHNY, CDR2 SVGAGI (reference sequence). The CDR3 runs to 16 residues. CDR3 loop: CANSGRSGGDRNEQFF. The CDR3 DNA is TGTGCCAACAGTGGTAGGAGCGGGGGGGACCGCAATGAGCAGTTCTTC.

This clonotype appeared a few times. CDR3 sequence: CASSLGRQGHEQYF. CDR3 nucleotide sequence: TGTGCCAGCAGCTTAGGGCGGCAGGGCCACGAGCAGTACTTC. The chain has TRBV7-8 and TRBJ2-7; perhaps TRBD1 as D (5 bases). Germline CDR1 and CDR2: SGHVS and FQNEAQ. The CDR3 covers 14 residues. V lost 1 base and J lost 5, with 12 bases in between.

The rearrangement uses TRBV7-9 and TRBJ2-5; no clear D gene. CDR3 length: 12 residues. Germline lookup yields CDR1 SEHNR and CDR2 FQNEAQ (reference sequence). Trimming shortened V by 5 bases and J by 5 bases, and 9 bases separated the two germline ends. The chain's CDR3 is CASSLGPETQYF. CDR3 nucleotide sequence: TGTGCCAGCAGCCTTGGTCCGGAGACCCAGTACTTC.

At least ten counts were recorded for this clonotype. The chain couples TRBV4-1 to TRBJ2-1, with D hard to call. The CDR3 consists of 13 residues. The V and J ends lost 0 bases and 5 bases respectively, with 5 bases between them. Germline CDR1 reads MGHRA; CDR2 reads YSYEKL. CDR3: CASSQDLNNEQFF. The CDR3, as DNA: TGCGCCAGCAGCCAAGATTTGAACAATGAGCAGTTCTTC.

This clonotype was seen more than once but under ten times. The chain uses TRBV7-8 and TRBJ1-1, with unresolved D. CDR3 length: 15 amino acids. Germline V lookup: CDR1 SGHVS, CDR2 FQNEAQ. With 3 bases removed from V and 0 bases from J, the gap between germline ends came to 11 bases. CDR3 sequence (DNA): TGTGCCAGCAGCTTTCGTGGGGTCATGAACACTGAAGCTTTCTTT. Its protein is CASSFRGVMNTEAFF.

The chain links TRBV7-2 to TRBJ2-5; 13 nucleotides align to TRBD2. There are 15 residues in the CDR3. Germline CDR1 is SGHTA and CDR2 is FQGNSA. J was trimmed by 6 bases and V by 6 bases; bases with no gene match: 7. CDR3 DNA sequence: TGTGCCAGCAGTTACAGGGGACTAGCGGGGAAGACCCAGTACTTC. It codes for CASSYRGLAGKTQYF.

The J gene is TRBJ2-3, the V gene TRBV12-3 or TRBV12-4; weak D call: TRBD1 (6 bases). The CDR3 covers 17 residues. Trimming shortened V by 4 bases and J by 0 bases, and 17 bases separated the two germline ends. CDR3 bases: TGTGCCAGCAGTTGGGCAGGGGACCACCTTAGCACAGATACGCAGTATTTT. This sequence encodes CASSWAGDHLSTDTQYF.

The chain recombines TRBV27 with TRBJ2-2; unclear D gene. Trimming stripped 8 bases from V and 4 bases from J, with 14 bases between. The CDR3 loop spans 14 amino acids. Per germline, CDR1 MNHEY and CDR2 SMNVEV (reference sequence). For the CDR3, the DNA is TGTGCCAGCGTCGCCGGCGTCGGCACCGGGGAGCTGTTTTTT. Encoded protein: CASVAGVGTGELFF.

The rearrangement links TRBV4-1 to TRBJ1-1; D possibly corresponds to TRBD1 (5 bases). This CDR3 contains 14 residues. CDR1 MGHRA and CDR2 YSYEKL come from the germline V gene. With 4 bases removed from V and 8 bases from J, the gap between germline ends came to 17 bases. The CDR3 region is CASSPPITDSEAFF. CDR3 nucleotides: TGCGCCAGCAGCCCTCCTATAACAGACAGCGAAGCTTTCTTT.

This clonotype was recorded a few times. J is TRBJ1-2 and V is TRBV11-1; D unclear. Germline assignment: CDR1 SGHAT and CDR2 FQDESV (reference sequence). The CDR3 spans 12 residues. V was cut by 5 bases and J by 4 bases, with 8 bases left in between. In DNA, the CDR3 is TGTGCCAGCAGCCGGACCAGCTATGGCTACACCTTC. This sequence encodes CASSRTSYGYTF.

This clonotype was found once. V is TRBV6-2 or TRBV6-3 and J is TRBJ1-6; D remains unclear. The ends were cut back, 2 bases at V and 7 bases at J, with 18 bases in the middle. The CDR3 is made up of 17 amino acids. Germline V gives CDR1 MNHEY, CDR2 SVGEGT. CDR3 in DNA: TGTGCCAGCAGTTACGGTCGAAGGATTTCTGTGAATTCACCCCTCCACTTT. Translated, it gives CASSYGRRISVNSPLHF.

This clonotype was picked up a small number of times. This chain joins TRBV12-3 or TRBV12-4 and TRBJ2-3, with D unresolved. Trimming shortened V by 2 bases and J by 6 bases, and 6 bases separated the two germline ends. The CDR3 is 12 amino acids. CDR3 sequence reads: CASSLSDDTQYF. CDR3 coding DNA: TGTGCCAGCAGTTTATCTGATGATACGCAGTATTTT.

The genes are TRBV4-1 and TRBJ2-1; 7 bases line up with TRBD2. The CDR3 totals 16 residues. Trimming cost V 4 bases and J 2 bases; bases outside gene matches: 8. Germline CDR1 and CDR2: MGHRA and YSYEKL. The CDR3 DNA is TGCGCCAGCAGCCTCAGATCGGGGGGTACCTACAATGAGCAGTTCTTC. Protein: CASSLRSGGTYNEQFF.

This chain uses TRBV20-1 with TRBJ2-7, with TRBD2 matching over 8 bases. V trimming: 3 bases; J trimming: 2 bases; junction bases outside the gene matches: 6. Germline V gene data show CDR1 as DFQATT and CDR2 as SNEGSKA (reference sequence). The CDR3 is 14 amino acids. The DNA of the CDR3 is TGCAGTGCTAGTGTGCGGGGGGATCCCTACGAGCAGTACGTC. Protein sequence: CSASVRGDPYEQYV.

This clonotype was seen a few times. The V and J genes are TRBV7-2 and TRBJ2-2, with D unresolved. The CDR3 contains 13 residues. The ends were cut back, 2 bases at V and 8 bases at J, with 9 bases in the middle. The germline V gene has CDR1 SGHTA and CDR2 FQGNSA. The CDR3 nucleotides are TGTGCCAGCAGCTTATGGGGAAGGGGGGAGCTGTTTTTT. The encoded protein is CASSLWGRGELFF.

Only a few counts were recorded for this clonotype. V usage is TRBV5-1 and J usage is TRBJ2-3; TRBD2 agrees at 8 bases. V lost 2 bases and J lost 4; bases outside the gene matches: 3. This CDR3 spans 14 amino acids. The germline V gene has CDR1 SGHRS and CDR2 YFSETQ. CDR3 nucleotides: TGCGCCAGCAGCTTCAGACTAGCGTCAGATACGCAGTATTTT. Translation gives CASSFRLASDTQYF.

CDR3 sequence reads: CASSWGLAGTPEQFF. CDR3 coding DNA: TGTGCCAGCAGTTGGGGACTAGCGGGGACCCCTGAGCAGTTCTTC. The J gene is TRBJ2-1, the V gene TRBV6-2 or TRBV6-3; the match to TRBD2 covers 13 bases. The length of the CDR3 is 15 residues. Trimming cost V 4 bases and J 9 bases; bases outside gene matches: 6. Germline CDR1 and CDR2: MNHEY and SVGEGT.